This TCR beta chain was retrieved from a study of cytomegalovirus exposure and HLA in healthy donors. As concerns this clone: Its target is not known.

The PCR made use of 60 Vbeta and 13 Jbeta primers. TCRdb keeps only in-frame clones here, not all; method: immunoSEQ multiplex PCR. The sample is made up of roughly 51,000 clones, and the top ten hold 9.5% to 11% of it. Whole-study findings and limits: As was reported, the classifier diagnosed cytomegalovirus status with high specificity and sensitivity. A later analysis appeared to link common viral pathogens to several of the most significant clusters.

Germline V gene lookup returns CDR1 MNHEY and CDR2 SMNVEV (reference sequence). The CDR3 sequence is 17 residues long. The V gene end was trimmed by 5 bases and the J gene end by 5 bases; junction bases not matched to a gene: 13. The origin of this receptor is a woman in her forties or fifties in good health and CMV-seropositive. The sample comprised PBMCs. The chain joins TRBV27 to TRBJ2-1; 9 bases match TRBD2. The CDR3 sequence: CASSPLGYSGGNNEQFF. CDR3 sequence (DNA): TGTGCCAGCAGTCCCCTGGGGTACAGCGGGGGGAACAATGAGCAGTTCTTC.